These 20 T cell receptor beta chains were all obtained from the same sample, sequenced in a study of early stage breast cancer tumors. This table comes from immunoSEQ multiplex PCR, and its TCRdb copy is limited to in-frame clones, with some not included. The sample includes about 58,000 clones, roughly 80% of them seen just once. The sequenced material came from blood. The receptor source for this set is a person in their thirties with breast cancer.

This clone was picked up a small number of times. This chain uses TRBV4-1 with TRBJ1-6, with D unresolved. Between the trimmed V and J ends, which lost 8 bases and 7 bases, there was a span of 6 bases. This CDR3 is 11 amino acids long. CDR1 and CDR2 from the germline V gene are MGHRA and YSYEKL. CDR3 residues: CASGRNSPLHF. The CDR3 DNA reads TGCGCCAGCGGCCGGAATTCACCCCTCCACTTT.

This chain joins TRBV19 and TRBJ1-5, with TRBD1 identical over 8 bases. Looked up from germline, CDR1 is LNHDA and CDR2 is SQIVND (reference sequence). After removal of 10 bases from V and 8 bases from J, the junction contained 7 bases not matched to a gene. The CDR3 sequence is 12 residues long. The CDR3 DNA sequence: TGTGCCATACAGGGGGATCGGGAGCCCCAGCATTTT. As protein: CAIQGDREPQHF. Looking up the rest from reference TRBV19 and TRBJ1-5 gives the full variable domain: DGGITQSPKYLFRKEGQNVTLSCEQNLNHDAMYWYRQDPGQGLRLIYYSQIVNDFQKGDIAEGYSVSREKKESFPLTVTSAQKNPTAFYLCAIQGDREPQHFGDGTRLSIL.

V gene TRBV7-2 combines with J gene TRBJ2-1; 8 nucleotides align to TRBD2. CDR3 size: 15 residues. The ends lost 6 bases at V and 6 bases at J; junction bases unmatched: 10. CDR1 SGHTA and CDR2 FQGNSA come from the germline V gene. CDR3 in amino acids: CASSIGGSGTNEQFF. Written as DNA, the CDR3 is TGTGCCAGCAGTATAGGTGGTAGCGGGACCAATGAGCAGTTCTTC.

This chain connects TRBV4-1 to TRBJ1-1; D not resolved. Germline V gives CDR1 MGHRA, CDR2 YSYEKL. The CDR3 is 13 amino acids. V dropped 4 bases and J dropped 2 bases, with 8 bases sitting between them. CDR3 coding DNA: TGCGCCAGCAGCCCCAGAGGAAACACTGAAGCTTTCTTT. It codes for CASSPRGNTEAFF.

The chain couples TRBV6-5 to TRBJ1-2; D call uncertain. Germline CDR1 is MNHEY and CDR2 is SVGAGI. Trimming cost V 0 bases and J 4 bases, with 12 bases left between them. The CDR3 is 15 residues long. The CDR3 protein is CASSYSPPQVYGYTF. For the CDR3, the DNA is TGTGCCAGCAGTTACTCGCCCCCTCAGGTCTATGGCTACACCTTC.

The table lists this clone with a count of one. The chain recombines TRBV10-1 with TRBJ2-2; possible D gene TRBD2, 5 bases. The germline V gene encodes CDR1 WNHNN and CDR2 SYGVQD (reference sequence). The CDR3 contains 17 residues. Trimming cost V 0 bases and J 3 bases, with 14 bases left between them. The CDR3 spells CASSESGSELYTGELFF. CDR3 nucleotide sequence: TGCGCCAGCAGTGAGTCGGGTAGCGAGCTTTACACCGGGGAGCTGTTTTTT.

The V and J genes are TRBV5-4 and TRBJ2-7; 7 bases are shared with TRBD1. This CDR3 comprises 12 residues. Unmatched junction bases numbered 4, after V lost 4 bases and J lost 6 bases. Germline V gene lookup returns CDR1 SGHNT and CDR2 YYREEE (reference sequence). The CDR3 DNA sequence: TGTGCCAGCAGCCCAACAGGGGTCGAGCAGTACTTC. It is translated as CASSPTGVEQYF.

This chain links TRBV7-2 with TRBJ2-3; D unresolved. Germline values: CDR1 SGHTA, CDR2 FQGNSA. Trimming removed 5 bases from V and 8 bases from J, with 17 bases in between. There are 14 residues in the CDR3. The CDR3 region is CASSPDSGPATQYF. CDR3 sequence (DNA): TGTGCCAGCAGCCCCGACTCCGGCCCAGCTACGCAGTATTTT. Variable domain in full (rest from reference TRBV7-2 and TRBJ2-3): GAGVSQSPSNKVTEKGKDVELRCDPISGHTALYWYRQSLGQGLEFLIYFQGNSAPDKSGLPSDRFSAERTGGSVSTLTIQRTQQEDSAVYLCASSPDSGPATQYFGPGTRLTVL.

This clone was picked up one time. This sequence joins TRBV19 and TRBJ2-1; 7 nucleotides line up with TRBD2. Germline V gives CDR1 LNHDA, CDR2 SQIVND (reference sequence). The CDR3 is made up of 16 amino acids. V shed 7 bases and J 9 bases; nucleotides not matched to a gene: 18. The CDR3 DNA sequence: TGTGCCAGTACCGGAGGAGCGGGAAAGGGTTCCGGTGAGCAGTTCTTC. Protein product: CASTGGAGKGSGEQFF.

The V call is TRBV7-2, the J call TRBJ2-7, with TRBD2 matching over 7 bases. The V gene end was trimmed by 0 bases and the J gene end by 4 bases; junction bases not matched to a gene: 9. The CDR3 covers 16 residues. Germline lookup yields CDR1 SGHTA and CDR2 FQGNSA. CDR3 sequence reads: CASSLARLAGAYEQYF. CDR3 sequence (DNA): TGTGCCAGCAGCTTAGCGCGACTAGCTGGGGCGTACGAGCAGTACTTC.

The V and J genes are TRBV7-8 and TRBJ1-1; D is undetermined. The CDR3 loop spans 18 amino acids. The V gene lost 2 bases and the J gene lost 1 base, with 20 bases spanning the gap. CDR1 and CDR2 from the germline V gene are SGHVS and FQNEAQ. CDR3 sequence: CASSLPMRFRGRNTEAFF. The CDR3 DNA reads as TGTGCCAGCAGCTTACCCATGCGTTTCCGTGGAAGGAACACTGAAGCTTTCTTT.

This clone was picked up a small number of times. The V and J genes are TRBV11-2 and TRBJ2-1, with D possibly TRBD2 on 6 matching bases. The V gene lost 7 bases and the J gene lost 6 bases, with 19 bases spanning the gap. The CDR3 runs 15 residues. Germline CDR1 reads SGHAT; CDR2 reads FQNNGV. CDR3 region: CASTISGVQGNEQFF. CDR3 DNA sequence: TGTGCCAGCACCATCTCGGGGGTTCAGGGCAATGAGCAGTTCTTC.

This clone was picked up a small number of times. CDR3 nucleotide sequence: TGTGCCAGCAGTGAAGTTACAGAAAATCAGCCCCAGCATTTT. This codes for CASSEVTENQPQHF. The rearrangement links TRBV2 to TRBJ1-5; D unclear. The CDR3 length is 14 residues. Germline V lookup: CDR1 SNHLY, CDR2 FYNNEI. With 1 base removed from V and 4 bases from J, the gap between germline ends came to 8 bases.

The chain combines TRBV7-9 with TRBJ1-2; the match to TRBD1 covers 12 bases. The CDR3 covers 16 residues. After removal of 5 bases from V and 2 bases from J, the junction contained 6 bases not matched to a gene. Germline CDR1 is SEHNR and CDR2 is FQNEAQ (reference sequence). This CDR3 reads CASSAGTGGANYGYTF. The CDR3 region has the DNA TGTGCCAGCAGCGCCGGGACAGGGGGCGCCAACTATGGCTACACCTTC.

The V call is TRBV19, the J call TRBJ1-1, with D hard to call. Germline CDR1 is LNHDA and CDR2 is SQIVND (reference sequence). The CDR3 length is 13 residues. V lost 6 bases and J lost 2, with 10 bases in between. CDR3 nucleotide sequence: TGTGCCAGTAGCACTATGTTCAACACTGAAGCTTTCTTT. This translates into CASSTMFNTEAFF.

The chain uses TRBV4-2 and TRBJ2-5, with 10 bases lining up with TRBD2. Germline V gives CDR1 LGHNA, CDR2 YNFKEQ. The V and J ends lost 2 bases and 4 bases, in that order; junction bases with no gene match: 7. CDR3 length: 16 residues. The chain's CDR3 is CASSQPPSGSTETQYF. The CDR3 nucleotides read TGTGCCAGCAGCCAACCCCCTAGCGGGAGTACAGAGACCCAGTACTTC.

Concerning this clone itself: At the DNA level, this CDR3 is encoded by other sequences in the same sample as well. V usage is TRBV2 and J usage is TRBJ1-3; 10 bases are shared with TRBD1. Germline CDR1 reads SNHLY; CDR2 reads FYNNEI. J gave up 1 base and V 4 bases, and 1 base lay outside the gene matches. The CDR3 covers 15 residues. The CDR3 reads CASSGDRGSGNTIYF. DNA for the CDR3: TGTGCCAGCAGTGGGGACAGGGGATCTGGAAACACCATATATTTT.

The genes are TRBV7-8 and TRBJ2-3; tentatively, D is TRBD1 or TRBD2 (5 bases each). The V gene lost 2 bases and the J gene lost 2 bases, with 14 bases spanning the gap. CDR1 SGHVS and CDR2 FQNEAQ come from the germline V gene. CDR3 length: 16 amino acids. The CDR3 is CASSLSQLGDTDTQYF. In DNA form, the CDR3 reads TGTGCCAGCAGCTTATCGCAACTGGGGGACACAGATACGCAGTATTTT.

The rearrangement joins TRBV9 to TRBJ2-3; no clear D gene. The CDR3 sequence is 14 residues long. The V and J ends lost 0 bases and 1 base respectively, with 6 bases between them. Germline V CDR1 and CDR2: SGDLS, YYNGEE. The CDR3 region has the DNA TGTGCCAGCAGCGTAGTACCCCGCACAGATACGCAGTATTTT. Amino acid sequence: CASSVVPRTDTQYF.

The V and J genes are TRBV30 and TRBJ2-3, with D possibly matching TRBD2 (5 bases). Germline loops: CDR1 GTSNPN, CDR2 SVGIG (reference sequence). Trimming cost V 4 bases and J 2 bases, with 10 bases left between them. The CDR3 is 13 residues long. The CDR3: CAWMRAVTDTQYF. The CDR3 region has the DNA TGTGCCTGGATGAGGGCGGTCACAGATACGCAGTATTTT.